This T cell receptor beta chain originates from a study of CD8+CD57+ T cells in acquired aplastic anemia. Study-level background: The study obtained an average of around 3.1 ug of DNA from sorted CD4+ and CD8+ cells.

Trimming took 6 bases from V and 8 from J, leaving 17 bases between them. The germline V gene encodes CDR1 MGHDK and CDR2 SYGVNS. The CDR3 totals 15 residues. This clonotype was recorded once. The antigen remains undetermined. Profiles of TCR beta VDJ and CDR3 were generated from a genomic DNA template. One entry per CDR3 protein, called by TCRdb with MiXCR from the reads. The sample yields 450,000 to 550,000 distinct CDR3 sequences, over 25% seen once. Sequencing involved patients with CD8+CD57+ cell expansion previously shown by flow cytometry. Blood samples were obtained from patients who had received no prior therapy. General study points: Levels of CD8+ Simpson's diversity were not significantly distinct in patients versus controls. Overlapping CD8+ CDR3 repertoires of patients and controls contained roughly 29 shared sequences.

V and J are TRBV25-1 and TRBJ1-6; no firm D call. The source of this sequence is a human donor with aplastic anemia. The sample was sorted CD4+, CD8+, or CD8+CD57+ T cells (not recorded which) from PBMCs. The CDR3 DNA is TGTGCCAGCAGCGATACCGGGCGTCTGGATTCACCCCTCCACTTT. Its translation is CASSDTGRLDSPLHF.